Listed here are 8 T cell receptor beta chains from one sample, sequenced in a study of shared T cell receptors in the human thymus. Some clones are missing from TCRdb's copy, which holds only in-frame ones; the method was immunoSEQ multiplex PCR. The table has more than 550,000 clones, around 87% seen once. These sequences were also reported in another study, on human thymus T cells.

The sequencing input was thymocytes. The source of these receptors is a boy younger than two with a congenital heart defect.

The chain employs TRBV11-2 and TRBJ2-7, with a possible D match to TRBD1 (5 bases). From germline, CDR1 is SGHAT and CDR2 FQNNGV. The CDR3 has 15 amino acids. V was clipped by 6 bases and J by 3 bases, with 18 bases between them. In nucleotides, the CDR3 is TGTGCCAGCAGTCAAAAAGGGGCCCCGAACTACGAGCAGTACTTC. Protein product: CASSQKGAPNYEQYF.

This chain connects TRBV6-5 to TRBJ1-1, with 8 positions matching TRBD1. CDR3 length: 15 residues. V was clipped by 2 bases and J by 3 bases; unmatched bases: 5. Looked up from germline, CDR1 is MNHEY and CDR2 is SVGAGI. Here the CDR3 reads CASSYQTGEDTEAFF. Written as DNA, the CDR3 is TGTGCCAGCAGTTACCAGACAGGGGAGGACACTGAAGCTTTCTTT.

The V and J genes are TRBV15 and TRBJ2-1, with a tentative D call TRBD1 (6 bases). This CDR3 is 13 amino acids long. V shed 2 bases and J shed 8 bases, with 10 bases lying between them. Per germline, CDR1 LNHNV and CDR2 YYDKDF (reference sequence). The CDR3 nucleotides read TGTGCCACCAGCAGATCACAGGGCCATGAGCAGTTCTTC. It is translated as CATSRSQGHEQFF.

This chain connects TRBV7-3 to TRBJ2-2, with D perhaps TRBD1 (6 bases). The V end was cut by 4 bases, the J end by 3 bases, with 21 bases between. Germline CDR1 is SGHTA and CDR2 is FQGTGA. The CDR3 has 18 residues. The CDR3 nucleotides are TGTGCCAGCAGCTCCGAGGGGAAGACAGGCCAATACACCGGGGAGCTGTTTTTT. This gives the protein CASSSEGKTGQYTGELFF.

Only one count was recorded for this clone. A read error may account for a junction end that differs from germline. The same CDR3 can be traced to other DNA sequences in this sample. The CDR3 region has the DNA TGCGCCAGCAGCTTATCCCCGTGGCGGACCTACGAGCAGTACTTC. It specifies CASSLSPWRTYEQYF. The chain links TRBV11-2 to TRBJ2-7; D ambiguous. Germline V gene sequence: CDR1 SGHAT, CDR2 FQNNGV. This CDR3 contains 15 residues.

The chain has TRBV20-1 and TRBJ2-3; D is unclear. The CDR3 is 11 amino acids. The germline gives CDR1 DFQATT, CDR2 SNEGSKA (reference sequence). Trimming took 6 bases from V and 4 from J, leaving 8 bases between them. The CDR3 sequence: CSANYPDTQYF. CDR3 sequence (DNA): TGCAGTGCCAACTATCCAGATACGCAGTATTTT.

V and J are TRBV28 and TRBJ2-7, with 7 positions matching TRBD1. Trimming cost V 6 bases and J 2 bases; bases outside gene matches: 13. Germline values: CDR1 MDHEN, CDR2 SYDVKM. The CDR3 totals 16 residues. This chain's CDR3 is CASSFLLGTVTYEQYF. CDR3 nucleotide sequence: TGTGCCAGCAGCTTCCTGCTCGGGACAGTAACCTACGAGCAGTACTTC.

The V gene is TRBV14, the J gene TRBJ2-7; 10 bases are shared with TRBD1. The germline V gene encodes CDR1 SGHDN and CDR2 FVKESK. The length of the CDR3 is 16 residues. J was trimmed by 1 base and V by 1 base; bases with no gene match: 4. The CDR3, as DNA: TGTGCCAGCAGCCAAGCCCTGGGACAGGGGTCCTACGAGCAGTACTTC. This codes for CASSQALGQGSYEQYF.